This T cell receptor beta chain comes out of a study of T cell responses to AZD1222 COVID-19 vaccine. Repertoires were generated with immunoSEQ multiplex PCR, while TCRdb's copy carries only in-frame clones and drops some. The sample has under 200,000 clones; about 92% are singletons. Broader study findings: Among vaccine-associated CD4 TCRs, coverage spanned spike, with dominance at 160-218 and 743-854. No repertoire was sampled before or during the peak T cell response, only after it. The sample set comprised mostly white British donors with more females, and clonal diversity was possibly underestimated.

This CDR3 is 14 amino acids long. From germline, CDR1 is SNHLY and CDR2 FYNNEI. Trimming stripped 8 bases from V and 2 bases from J, with 15 bases between. In the case of this clone: Its specificity is not known.

Sequencing used peripheral blood, obtained 28 days after the second dose of the MenACWY control vaccine. The chain carries TRBV2 and TRBJ1-1; tentatively, D is TRBD1 (5 bases). The receptor's source is an adult who received the MenACWY meningococcal vaccine as a control. In DNA, the CDR3 is TGTGCCAGCCGCTGGCGGGACGGCAACACTGAAGCTTTCTTT. Protein sequence: CASRWRDGNTEAFF. The variable domain in full, completed from reference TRBV2 and TRBJ1-1, reads EPEVTQTPSHQVTQMGQEVILRCVPISNHLYFYWYRQILGQKVEFLVSFYNNEISEKSEIFDDQFSVERPDGSNFTLKIRSTKLEDSAMYFCASRWRDGNTEAFFGQGTRLTVV.